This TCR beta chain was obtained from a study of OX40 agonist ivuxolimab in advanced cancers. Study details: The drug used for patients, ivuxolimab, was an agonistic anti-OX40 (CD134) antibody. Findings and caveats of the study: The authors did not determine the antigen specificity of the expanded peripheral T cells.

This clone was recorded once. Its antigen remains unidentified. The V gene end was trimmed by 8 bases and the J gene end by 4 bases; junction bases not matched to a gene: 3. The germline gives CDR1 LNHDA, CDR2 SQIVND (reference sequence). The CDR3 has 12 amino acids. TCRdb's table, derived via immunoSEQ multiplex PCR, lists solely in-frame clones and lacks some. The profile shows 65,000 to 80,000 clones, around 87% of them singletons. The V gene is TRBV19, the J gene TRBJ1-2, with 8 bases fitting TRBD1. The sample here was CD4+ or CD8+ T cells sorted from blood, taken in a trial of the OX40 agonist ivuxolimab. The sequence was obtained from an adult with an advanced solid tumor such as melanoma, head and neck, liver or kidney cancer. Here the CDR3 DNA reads TGTGCCAGTTCAGGGGGCGGCTATGGCTACACCTTC. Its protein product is CASSGGGYGYTF.